This is a list of T cell receptor beta chains from one sample in a study of T cells after posttransplantation cyclophosphamide. TCRdb keeps only in-frame clones here, not all; method: immunoSEQ multiplex PCR. Of about 18,000 clones listed, roughly 81% are singletons. The specimen comprised CD8+ T cells sorted from PBMCs, sampled approximately 2,000 days after a stem cell transplant with posttransplant cyclophosphamide. The source of these receptors is a female patient between 35 and 55 years old who received an allogeneic stem cell transplant from a related donor, was CMV-positive, and had no GVHD. The graft donor may have contributed some T cells. The CDR3 runs from the conserved cysteine through the conserved F or W. The order of the fields is clone size, J gene, V gene, D gene, CDR3 DNA, CDR3 protein. A D gene is named only where the DNA matches it firmly. Not all rows give a size; the values are once, few, many and, for expanded clones, a class.

abundance: .
j_gene: TRBJ2-1
v_gene: TRBV27
d_gene: TRBD2
CDR3nt: TGTGCCAGCAGCGCCTCCGGGACTAGCAATGAGCAGTTCTTC
CDR3aa: CASSASGTSNEQFF

abundance: .
j_gene: TRBJ1-6
v_gene: TRBV29-1
d_gene: .
CDR3nt: TGCAGCGTTTCGGCGGACCCAGGGGACTATAATTCACCCCTCCACTTT
CDR3aa: CSVSADPGDYNSPLHF

abundance: .
j_gene: TRBJ2-3
v_gene: TRBV6-1
d_gene: TRBD2
CDR3nt: TGTGCCAGCAGTTCGTTCGGGACTATCACAGATACGCAGTATTTT
CDR3aa: CASSSFGTITDTQYF

abundance: few
j_gene: TRBJ1-2
v_gene: TRBV2
d_gene: .
CDR3nt: TGTGCCAGCAGGGAGGATAGGTATGGCTACACCTTC
CDR3aa: CASREDRYGYTF

abundance: .
j_gene: TRBJ2-3
v_gene: TRBV11-3
d_gene: TRBD1
CDR3nt: TGTGCCAGCAGCTCACACTCGACAGGGGGGGGCACAGATACGCAGTATTTT
CDR3aa: CASSSHSTGGGTDTQYF

abundance: .
j_gene: TRBJ2-5
v_gene: TRBV4-3
d_gene: TRBD1
CDR3nt: TGCGCCAGCAGCCAAGATGGGACAGGGACGGAGACCCAGTACTTC
CDR3aa: CASSQDGTGTETQYF

abundance: .
j_gene: TRBJ2-1
v_gene: TRBV15
d_gene: .
CDR3nt: TGTGCCACCAGCAGAGATGCGAGCAATGAGCAGTTCTTC
CDR3aa: CATSRDASNEQFF

abundance: .
j_gene: TRBJ2-3
v_gene: TRBV7-9
d_gene: .
CDR3nt: TGTGCCAGCAGCCGAACGACAGGCCCTAGCACAGATACGCAGTATTTT
CDR3aa: CASSRTTGPSTDTQYF

abundance: .
j_gene: TRBJ2-1
v_gene: TRBV5-5
d_gene: TRBD2
CDR3nt: TGTGCCAGCAGCGCATGGACTAGCGGTTCCAATGAGCAGTTCTTC
CDR3aa: CASSAWTSGSNEQFF

abundance: .
j_gene: TRBJ1-5
v_gene: TRBV4-1
d_gene: .
CDR3nt: TGCGCCAGCAGCCAAGACCCAAATCAGCCCCAGCATTTT
CDR3aa: CASSQDPNQPQHF

abundance: .
j_gene: TRBJ2-3
v_gene: TRBV11-2
d_gene: TRBD2
CDR3nt: TGTGCCAGCAGCCCACCTCAAGCGGGGGGCACAGATACGCAGTATTTT
CDR3aa: CASSPPQAGGTDTQYF

abundance: .
j_gene: TRBJ2-3
v_gene: TRBV7-9
d_gene: .
CDR3nt: TGTGCCAGCAGCAGAGTCGCAGATACGCAGTATTTT
CDR3aa: CASSRVADTQYF

abundance: few
j_gene: TRBJ1-5
v_gene: TRBV6-6
d_gene: TRBD1
CDR3nt: TGTGCCAGCAGAAAGACAGGGCGCAATCAGCCCCAGCATTTT
CDR3aa: CASRKTGRNQPQHF

abundance: .
j_gene: TRBJ1-5
v_gene: TRBV19
d_gene: .
CDR3nt: TGTGCCAGTAGTATAGGGAGGCTTAGCAATCAGCCCCAGCATTTT
CDR3aa: CASSIGRLSNQPQHF

abundance: .
j_gene: TRBJ2-1
v_gene: TRBV9
d_gene: TRBD2
CDR3nt: TGTGCCAGCAGCGCGCTCCAGCGGGGGCCCCGGGATGAGCAGTTCTTC
CDR3aa: CASSALQRGPRDEQFF

abundance: .
j_gene: TRBJ2-7
v_gene: TRBV5-4
d_gene: TRBD1
CDR3nt: TGTGCCAGCAGCACTTACAGGGGCTACGAGCAGTACTTC
CDR3aa: CASSTYRGYEQYF

abundance: .
j_gene: TRBJ2-7
v_gene: TRBV5-1
d_gene: TRBD2
CDR3nt: TGCGCCAGCAGCATCGGGACTAGCGGGGGGGCGGGCGAGCAGTACTTC
CDR3aa: CASSIGTSGGAGEQYF

abundance: .
j_gene: TRBJ2-2
v_gene: TRBV10-2
d_gene: TRBD2
CDR3nt: TGCGCCAGCATCGTGGGGGGGATCACCGGGGAGCTGTTTTTT
CDR3aa: CASIVGGITGELFF

abundance: .
j_gene: TRBJ2-5
v_gene: TRBV4-1
d_gene: .
CDR3nt: TGCGCCAGCAGCTTATTTCTGGTTTGGGGGGCCCAGTACTTC
CDR3aa: CASSLFLVWGAQYF

abundance: .
j_gene: TRBJ1-2
v_gene: TRBV6-1
d_gene: .
CDR3nt: TGTGCCAGCAGTGAAAGCGCTCTGGGTTTAGACTATGGCTACACCTTC
CDR3aa: CASSESALGLDYGYTF

abundance: .
j_gene: TRBJ2-3
v_gene: TRBV19
d_gene: TRBD2
CDR3nt: TGTGCCAGTAGTAGGGAGGGAGGCACAGATACGCAGTATTTT
CDR3aa: CASSREGGTDTQYF

abundance: few
j_gene: TRBJ2-7
v_gene: TRBV2
d_gene: TRBD1
CDR3nt: TGTGCCAGCATTATAGGGACAGGGACCTACGAGCAGTACTTC
CDR3aa: CASIIGTGTYEQYF

abundance: few
j_gene: TRBJ1-4
v_gene: TRBV27
d_gene: .
CDR3nt: TGTGCCAGCAGTCAACAGGCAGAAAATGGTGAAAAACTGTTTTTT
CDR3aa: CASSQQAENGEKLFF

abundance: .
j_gene: TRBJ2-1
v_gene: TRBV21-1
d_gene: .
CDR3nt: TGTGCCCCCATGCCCTACACGCGGGTAGGAAACAATGAGCAGTTCTTC
CDR3aa: CAPMPYTRVGNNEQFF

abundance: .
j_gene: TRBJ2-7
v_gene: TRBV15
d_gene: .
CDR3nt: TGTGCCACCAGCACCTTTGTCTCCTACGAGCAGTACTTC
CDR3aa: CATSTFVSYEQYF

abundance: .
j_gene: TRBJ2-5
v_gene: TRBV7-6
d_gene: TRBD2
CDR3nt: TGTGCCAGCAGCTCCACTAGCGGGGCGATGGGAGAGACCCAGTACTTC
CDR3aa: CASSSTSGAMGETQYF

abundance: once
j_gene: TRBJ1-5
v_gene: TRBV4-2
d_gene: .
CDR3nt: TGTGCCAGCAGCCAAGATCTTGTACAGGGTGGCAATCAGCCCCAGCATTTT
CDR3aa: CASSQDLVQGGNQPQHF

abundance: few
j_gene: TRBJ1-1
v_gene: TRBV7-3
d_gene: .
CDR3nt: TGTGCCAGCAGCTTAACACCTATGAACACTGAAGCTTTCTTT
CDR3aa: CASSLTPMNTEAFF

abundance: .
j_gene: TRBJ2-5
v_gene: TRBV29-1
d_gene: .
CDR3nt: TGCAGCGTTGAACCGATAGAACAAGAGACCCAGTACTTC
CDR3aa: CSVEPIEQETQYF

abundance: .
j_gene: TRBJ2-5
v_gene: TRBV7-7
d_gene: .
CDR3nt: TGTGCCAGCAGCTTAGGGCTAGGGGATGAGACCCAGTACTTC
CDR3aa: CASSLGLGDETQYF

abundance: .
j_gene: TRBJ1-2
v_gene: TRBV5-4
d_gene: .
CDR3nt: TGTGCCAGCAGCCAACTTGACAGGAGCTTCAACTATGGCTACACCTTC
CDR3aa: CASSQLDRSFNYGYTF

abundance: .
j_gene: TRBJ2-1
v_gene: TRBV11-2
d_gene: .
CDR3nt: TGTGCCAGCAGCTTAGGGAGGGGCGTAAATGAGCAGTTCTTC
CDR3aa: CASSLGRGVNEQFF

abundance: .
j_gene: TRBJ2-1
v_gene: TRBV4-1
d_gene: .
CDR3nt: TGCGCCAGCAGCCAAGCAGGGGCCTCGGACAATGAGCAGTTCTTC
CDR3aa: CASSQAGASDNEQFF

abundance: few
j_gene: TRBJ1-1
v_gene: TRBV4-1
d_gene: .
CDR3nt: TGCGCCAGCAGCCTTCGGAGGGGCTGGGAAGCTTTCTTT
CDR3aa: CASSLRRGWEAFF

abundance: few
j_gene: TRBJ1-6
v_gene: TRBV27
d_gene: .
CDR3nt: TGTGCCAGCAGTTTTTCCTCCAATTCACCCCTCCACTTT
CDR3aa: CASSFSSNSPLHF

abundance: once
j_gene: TRBJ2-5
v_gene: TRBV5-1
d_gene: .
CDR3nt: TGCGCCAGCAGCCTCCACCCAACAGGAGAAGAGACCCAGTACTTC
CDR3aa: CASSLHPTGEETQYF

abundance: .
j_gene: TRBJ2-5
v_gene: TRBV27
d_gene: .
CDR3nt: TGTGCCAGCAGGAGGGCCTTCCAAGAGACCCAGTACTTC
CDR3aa: CASRRAFQETQYF

abundance: .
j_gene: TRBJ2-2
v_gene: TRBV11-3
d_gene: TRBD2
CDR3nt: TGTGCCAGCAGCGCCCGGACTAGCGGGAGTTCCCGGGAGCTGTTTTTT
CDR3aa: CASSARTSGSSRELFF

abundance: .
j_gene: TRBJ2-5
v_gene: TRBV6-6
d_gene: TRBD2
CDR3nt: TGTGCCAGCAGTACCGGGGGGGATGAGACCCAGTACTTC
CDR3aa: CASSTGGDETQYF

abundance: .
j_gene: TRBJ2-7
v_gene: TRBV4-2
d_gene: .
CDR3nt: TGTGCCAGCAGCCAAGCCGCTGGACAGTACTCCTACGAGCAGTACTTC
CDR3aa: CASSQAAGQYSYEQYF

abundance: .
j_gene: TRBJ1-1
v_gene: TRBV19
d_gene: TRBD1
CDR3nt: TGTGCCAGTAGTATCGGGACAGGGAACACTGAAGCTTTCTTT
CDR3aa: CASSIGTGNTEAFF

abundance: few
j_gene: TRBJ1-2
v_gene: TRBV4-3
d_gene: TRBD1
CDR3nt: TGCGCCAGCAGCCCTATGCGGACAGGGGGCGCGCATGGCTACACCTTC
CDR3aa: CASSPMRTGGAHGYTF

abundance: .
j_gene: TRBJ2-5
v_gene: TRBV5-1
d_gene: .
CDR3nt: TGTGCCAGCAGCTTGGTTCTAGCGAGTTTACAAGAGACCCAGTACTTC
CDR3aa: CASSLVLASLQETQYF

abundance: .
j_gene: TRBJ2-5
v_gene: TRBV5-1
d_gene: TRBD1
CDR3nt: TGCGCCAGCAGCTTTCTTGCGGACAGGGCAGGCGAGACCCAGTACTTC
CDR3aa: CASSFLADRAGETQYF

abundance: .
j_gene: TRBJ1-1
v_gene: TRBV28
d_gene: TRBD1
CDR3nt: TGTGCCAGCAGCCAAATTGGGACAGGGGAGGATACTGAAGCTTTCTTT
CDR3aa: CASSQIGTGEDTEAFF

abundance: .
j_gene: TRBJ1-1
v_gene: TRBV7-9
d_gene: .
CDR3nt: TGTGCCAGCAGCCCAGGCACTGAAGCTTTCTTT
CDR3aa: CASSPGTEAFF

abundance: .
j_gene: TRBJ2-7
v_gene: TRBV5-5
d_gene: TRBD1
CDR3nt: TGTGCCAGCAGCCCGGGACAGGGGGCGCGGGAGCAGTACTTC
CDR3aa: CASSPGQGAREQYF

abundance: .
j_gene: TRBJ2-1
v_gene: TRBV27
d_gene: TRBD2
CDR3nt: TGTGCCAGCAGGCTACTAGCGGGGTTCAATGAGCAGTTCTTC
CDR3aa: CASRLLAGFNEQFF

abundance: once
j_gene: TRBJ2-7
v_gene: TRBV5-4
d_gene: .
CDR3nt: TGTGCCAGCAGCTTGTCGATAGAGGACGAGCAGTACTTC
CDR3aa: CASSLSIEDEQYF

abundance: few
j_gene: TRBJ2-1
v_gene: TRBV19
d_gene: TRBD1
CDR3nt: TGTGCCAGCGCGGTGGACAGGGGGCTGAATGAGCAGTTCTTC
CDR3aa: CASAVDRGLNEQFF

abundance: .
j_gene: TRBJ2-3
v_gene: TRBV12-5
d_gene: .
CDR3nt: TGTGCTAGTGGTTTTCGAGGGGGGGCAGGAGATACGCAGTATTTT
CDR3aa: CASGFRGGAGDTQYF

abundance: .
j_gene: TRBJ2-7
v_gene: TRBV7-9
d_gene: TRBD1
CDR3nt: TGTGCCAGCAGCTTAGTCGGACAGGAGAACTACGAGCAGTACTTC
CDR3aa: CASSLVGQENYEQYF